Listed below are T cell receptor beta chains from one sample, sequenced in a study of blood T cell repertoires in COVID-19. Profiling relied on immunoSEQ multiplex PCR, and the TCRdb table lists in-frame clones only, not all of them. Seen here are about 130,000 clones, around nine tenths observed once, and the top ten hold about an eighth. Sequencing input: peripheral blood. These receptors were obtained from a woman aged 70-85 years with COVID-19, enrolled during active disease. Each CDR3 is given with its conserved first and last residue. D genes are given only for firm matches. For some rows the clone size is stated as once, few or many, or as a class when expanded; others skip it.

abundance	v_gene	d_gene	j_gene	CDR3aa	CDR3nt
-	TRBV4-2	TRBD1	TRBJ2-4	CASSQEGDGTGVSNIQYF	TGTGCCAGCAGCCAAGAAGGAGACGGGACAGGGGTCAGCAACATTCAGTACTTC
-	TRBV28	-	TRBJ1-5	CASSSPTDQPQHF	TGTGCCAGCAGTTCGCCGACAGATCAGCCCCAGCATTTT
-	TRBV2	-	TRBJ1-5	CASSLDRNQPQHF	TGTGCCAGCAGCTTAGACAGGAATCAGCCCCAGCATTTT
-	TRBV5-1	TRBD1	TRBJ1-1	CASSSTGGNTEAFF	TGCGCCAGCAGCTCGACAGGGGGGAACACTGAAGCTTTCTTT
once	TRBV5-1	-	TRBJ1-4	CASSLVGEKLFF	TGCGCCAGCAGCTTGGTCGGTGAAAAACTGTTTTTT
few	TRBV5-1	-	TRBJ1-1	CASSPHQPERNTEAFF	TGCGCCAGCAGCCCTCATCAACCAGAAAGGAACACTGAAGCTTTCTTT
-	TRBV2	TRBD1	TRBJ1-5	CASRRDSFSNQPQHF	TGTGCCAGCAGGAGGGACAGTTTCAGCAATCAGCCCCAGCATTTT
-	TRBV5-1	-	TRBJ1-1	CASSPTGGSPEAFF	TGCGCCAGCAGCCCAACGGGAGGCTCCCCTGAAGCTTTCTTT
-	TRBV15	TRBD1	TRBJ1-2	CATSGDRDRGHGYTF	TGTGCCACCAGCGGGGACCGGGACAGGGGGCACGGCTACACCTTC
-	TRBV7-2	-	TRBJ2-3	CASSLGGGAPYTQYF	TGTGCCAGCAGCTTAGGTGGGGGGGCCCCGTATACGCAGTATTTT
once	TRBV29-1	-	TRBJ1-2	CSTRQGQLSF	TGCAGCACGAGGCAGGGCCAGTTGTCCTTC
-	TRBV7-9	TRBD2	TRBJ2-1	CASSRETSPDGEQFF	TGTGCCAGCAGCCGCGAGACTAGCCCAGATGGTGAGCAGTTCTTC
once	TRBV7-6	TRBD2	TRBJ2-5	CASSLISGVQETQYF	TGTGCCAGCAGCTTAATTAGCGGGGTACAAGAGACCCAGTACTTC
-	TRBV5-4	-	TRBJ2-3	CATTRGGTGPTDTQYF	TGTGCCACCACCCGCGGGGGGACAGGGCCCACAGATACGCAGTATTTT
-	TRBV5-1	TRBD2	TRBJ2-2	CASSYGLAGLYTGELFF	TGCGCCAGCAGTTATGGACTAGCGGGGCTATACACCGGGGAGCTGTTTTTT
-	TRBV5-4	TRBD1	TRBJ2-1	CASSSVRGREQFF	TGTGCCAGCAGCTCGGTCAGGGGGCGAGAGCAGTTCTTC
-	TRBV7-9	TRBD1	TRBJ2-5	CASSLADRGGTQYF	TGTGCCAGCAGCTTAGCGGACAGGGGGGGGACCCAGTACTTC
-	TRBV28	TRBD1	TRBJ2-5	CASRSTGLETQYF	TGTGCCAGCAGGTCGACAGGGTTAGAGACCCAGTACTTC